This T cell receptor beta chain was profiled in a study of T cell repertoires in cytomegalovirus infection. This CDR3 has 14 residues. The V and J ends lost 3 bases and 6 bases respectively, with 11 bases between them. Germline loops: CDR1 SEHNR, CDR2 FQNEAQ (reference sequence). MiXCR was run by TCRdb on the reads, yielding one entry per CDR3 protein. The sample records roughly 160,000 distinct CDR3 sequences, 20% to 25% being singletons. As concerns this clonotype: Its specificity is not known.

The input for sequencing was CD8+ T cells from cultured PBMCs, taken from culture after CMV antigen stimulation. The chain links TRBV7-9 to TRBJ2-2; D uncertain. The clonotype originates from a human donor in good health (CMV status not recorded). Some clones in this sample may be carry-over from other donors' samples. The CDR3 loop is CASSFPHGAGELFF. The CDR3 DNA is TGTGCCAGCAGCTTCCCCCATGGCGCCGGGGAGCTGTTTTTT.